This T cell receptor (beta chain) comes out of a study of vaccination and CD4 T cells after COVID-19. General study results and limits: Spike mono-reactivity was found in 304 of the 307 vaccine-specific clones identified in convalescent patients.

Stated treatment: roughly ten-day PBMC culture with coronavirus spike peptide pools or control peptides (ViraFEST assay). CDR3 length equals 13 residues. Germline CDR1 reads SGHTA; CDR2 reads FQGTGA. The ends were cut back, 5 bases at V and 8 bases at J, with 15 bases in the middle. This clonotype is deemed medium-sized. Its antigen remains unknown. The Oncomine TCR Beta short-read assay was what sequenced the DNA obtained from cultured CD4+ T cells. TCRdb fed the PCR reads into MiXCR, producing one record per CDR3 protein. The table lists 10,000 or so distinct CDR3 sequences, 30% to 35% of them singletons.

This receptor was taken from a human donor who had recovered from COVID-19. The V and J genes are TRBV7-3 and TRBJ1-2; perhaps TRBD1 as D (6 bases). Material: CD4+ T cells from blood, cultured in vitro, obtained after SARS-CoV-2 vaccination. The CDR3 DNA follows: TGTGCCAGCAGCCCTGGCGGGGGCGGGGGCTACACCTTC. This gives the protein CASSPGGGGGYTF.